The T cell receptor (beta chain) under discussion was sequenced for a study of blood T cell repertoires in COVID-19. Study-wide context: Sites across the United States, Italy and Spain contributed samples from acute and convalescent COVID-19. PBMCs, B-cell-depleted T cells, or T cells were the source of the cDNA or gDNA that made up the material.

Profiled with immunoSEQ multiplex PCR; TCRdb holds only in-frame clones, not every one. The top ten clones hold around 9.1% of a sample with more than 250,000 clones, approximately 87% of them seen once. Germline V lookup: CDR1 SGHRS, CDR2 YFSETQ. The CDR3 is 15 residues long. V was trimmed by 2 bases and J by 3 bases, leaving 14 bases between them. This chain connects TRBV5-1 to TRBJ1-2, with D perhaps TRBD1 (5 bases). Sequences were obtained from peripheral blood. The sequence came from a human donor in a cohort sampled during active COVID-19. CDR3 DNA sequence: TGCGCCAGCAGCTTAGGGTTAGGGGTAGACTATGGCTACACCTTC. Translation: CASSLGLGVDYGYTF.